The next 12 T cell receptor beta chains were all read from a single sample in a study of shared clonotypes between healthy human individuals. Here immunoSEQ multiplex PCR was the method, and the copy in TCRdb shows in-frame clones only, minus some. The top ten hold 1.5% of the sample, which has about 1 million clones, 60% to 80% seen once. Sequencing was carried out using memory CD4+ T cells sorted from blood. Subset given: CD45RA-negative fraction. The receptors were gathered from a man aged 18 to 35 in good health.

This CDR3 reads CASSLALNGIGAKNIQYF. CDR3 in DNA: TGTGCCAGCAGCTTAGCGCTAAACGGTATTGGAGCCAAAAACATTCAGTACTTC. The chain links TRBV7-2 to TRBJ2-4; no reliable D call. This CDR3 has 18 amino acids. Per the germline V gene, CDR1 is SGHTA and CDR2 is FQGNSA. Trimming cost V 0 bases and J 0 bases, with 15 bases left between them.

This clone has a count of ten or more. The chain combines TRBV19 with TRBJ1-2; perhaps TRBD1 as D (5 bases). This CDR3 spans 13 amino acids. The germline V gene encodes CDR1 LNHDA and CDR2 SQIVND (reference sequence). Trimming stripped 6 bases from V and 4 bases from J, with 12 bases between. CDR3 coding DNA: TGTGCCAGTAGGCCCCGGGGCTCCTATGGCTACACCTTC. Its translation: CASRPRGSYGYTF.

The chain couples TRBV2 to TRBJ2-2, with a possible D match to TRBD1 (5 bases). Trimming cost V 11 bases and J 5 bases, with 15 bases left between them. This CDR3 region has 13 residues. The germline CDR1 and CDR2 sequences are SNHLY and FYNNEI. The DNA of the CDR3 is TGTGCCGCCCGACAGAAGAGTACCGGGGAGCTGTTTTTT. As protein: CAARQKSTGELFF.

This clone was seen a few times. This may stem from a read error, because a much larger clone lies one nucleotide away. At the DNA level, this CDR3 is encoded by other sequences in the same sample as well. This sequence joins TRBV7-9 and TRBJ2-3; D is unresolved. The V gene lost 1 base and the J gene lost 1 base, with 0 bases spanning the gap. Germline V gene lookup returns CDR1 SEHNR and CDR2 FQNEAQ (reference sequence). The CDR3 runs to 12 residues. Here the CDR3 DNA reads TGTGCCAGCAGCTTAGGCACAGATACGCAGTATTTT. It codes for CASSLGTDTQYF.

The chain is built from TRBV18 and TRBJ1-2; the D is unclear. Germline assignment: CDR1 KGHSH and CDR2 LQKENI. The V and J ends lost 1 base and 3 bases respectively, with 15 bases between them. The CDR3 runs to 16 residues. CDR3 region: CASSPLSSPVDYGYTF. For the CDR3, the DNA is TGTGCCAGCTCACCACTCTCGAGCCCGGTGGACTATGGCTACACCTTC.

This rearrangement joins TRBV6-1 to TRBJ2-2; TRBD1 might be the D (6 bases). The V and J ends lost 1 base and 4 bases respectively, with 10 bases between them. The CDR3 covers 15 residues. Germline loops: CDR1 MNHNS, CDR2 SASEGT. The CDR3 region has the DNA TGTGCCAGCAGTGAAGGGGGGCTAGGCACCGGGGAGCTGTTTTTT. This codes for CASSEGGLGTGELFF.

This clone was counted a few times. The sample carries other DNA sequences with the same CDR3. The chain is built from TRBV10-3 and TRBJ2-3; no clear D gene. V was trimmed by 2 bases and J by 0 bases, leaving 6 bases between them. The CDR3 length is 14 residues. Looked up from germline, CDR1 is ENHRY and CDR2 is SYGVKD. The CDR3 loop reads CAISESLSTDTQYF. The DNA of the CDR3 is TGTGCCATCAGTGAGAGTCTTAGCACAGATACGCAGTATTTT.

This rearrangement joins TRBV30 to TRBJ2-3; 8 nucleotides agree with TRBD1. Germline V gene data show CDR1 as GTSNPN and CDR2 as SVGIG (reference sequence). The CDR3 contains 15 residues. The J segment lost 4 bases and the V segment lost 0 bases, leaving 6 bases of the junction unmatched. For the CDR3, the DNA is TGTGCCTGGAGTGTGACGACAGGGGTACCAGATACGCAGTATTTT. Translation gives CAWSVTTGVPDTQYF.

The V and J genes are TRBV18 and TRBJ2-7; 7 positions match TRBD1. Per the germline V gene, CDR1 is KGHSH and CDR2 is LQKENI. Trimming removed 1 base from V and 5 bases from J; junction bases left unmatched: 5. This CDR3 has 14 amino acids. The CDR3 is CASSPREQGNEQYF. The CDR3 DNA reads TGTGCCAGCTCACCACGCGAACAGGGGAACGAGCAGTACTTC.

CDR3 DNA sequence: TGTGCCAGCAGCAAAGAGGCCAAAAACATTCAGTACTTC. As protein: CASSKEAKNIQYF. This chain connects TRBV7-9 to TRBJ2-4; D is undetermined. CDR1 is SEHNR, CDR2 FQNEAQ, per germline (reference sequence). V shed 5 bases and J shed 1 base, with 6 bases lying between them. This CDR3 is built from 13 residues.

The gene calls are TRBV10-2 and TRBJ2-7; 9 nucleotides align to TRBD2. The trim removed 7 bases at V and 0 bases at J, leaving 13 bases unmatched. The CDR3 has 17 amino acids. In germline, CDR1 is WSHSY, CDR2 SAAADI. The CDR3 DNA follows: TGCGCCAGCAAAGCGGCTAGCGGGGCCCGAAGCTCCTACGAGCAGTACTTC. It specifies CASKAASGARSSYEQYF.

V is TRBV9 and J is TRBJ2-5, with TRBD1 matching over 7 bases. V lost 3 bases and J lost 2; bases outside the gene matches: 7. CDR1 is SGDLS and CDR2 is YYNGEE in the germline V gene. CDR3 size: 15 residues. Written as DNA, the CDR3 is TGTGCCAGCAGCGGTAGGACAGGCACTCAAGAGACCCAGTACTTC. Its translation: CASSGRTGTQETQYF.